A selection of T cell receptor beta chains follows, all from one sample in a study of T-cell memory formation after mild COVID-19. TCRdb used MiXCR to reprocess the 5' RACE reads, holding one entry per CDR3 protein. The data contain 180,000 or so distinct CDR3 sequences, approximately 10% of them singletons. The sequenced sample was PBMCs or a T cell subset sorted from them (not recorded which). The receptors stem from a man between 18 and 29 years old who had mild COVID-19 (a few samples of this study predate the infection). Cell type and time point are not known. CDR3s include the opening cysteine and the closing phenylalanine or tryptophan. Fields, in order: clone size, J gene, V gene, D gene, CDR3 DNA, CDR3 protein. The D gene is left open where the match is weak. Clone sizes are given selectively: once, few, many, or a class where the clone is expanded.

clone_size: few; j_call: TRBJ2-1; v_call: TRBV12-3/TRBV12-4; d_call: TRBD2; cdr3_nt: TGTGCCAGCAGTTTGGGACTAGCGGGGAACAATGAGCAGTTCTTC; cdr3_aa: CASSLGLAGNNEQFF
clone_size: few; j_call: TRBJ2-5; v_call: TRBV6-2/TRBV6-3; d_call: -; cdr3_nt: TGTGCCAGCAGAAATGGAGAGACCCAGTACTTC; cdr3_aa: CASRNGETQYF
clone_size: few; j_call: TRBJ1-1; v_call: TRBV30; d_call: -; cdr3_nt: TGTGCCTGGAGTAGGGGATCGAACACTGAAGCTTTCTTT; cdr3_aa: CAWSRGSNTEAFF
clone_size: few; j_call: TRBJ1-1; v_call: TRBV29-1; d_call: -; cdr3_nt: TGCAGCGTTGAAGTACATAAAGACACTGAAGCTTTCTTT; cdr3_aa: CSVEVHKDTEAFF
clone_size: many; j_call: TRBJ2-1; v_call: TRBV7-2; d_call: TRBD2; cdr3_nt: TGTGCCAGCAGCCCTACGGCCACCTTAGCGGGGTACTACAATGAGCAGTTCTTC; cdr3_aa: CASSPTATLAGYYNEQFF
clone_size: few; j_call: TRBJ2-3; v_call: TRBV7-9; d_call: -; cdr3_nt: TGTGCCAGCAGCCCCCCCGCAGATACGCAGTATTTT; cdr3_aa: CASSPPADTQYF
clone_size: -; j_call: TRBJ1-6; v_call: TRBV7-9; d_call: -; cdr3_nt: TGTGCCAGCAGCTCCCTCCCCGGGAATTCACCCCTCCACTTT; cdr3_aa: CASSSLPGNSPLHF
clone_size: -; j_call: TRBJ1-1; v_call: TRBV3-1; d_call: -; cdr3_nt: TGTGCCAGCAGCCAGTCCGGGGCTTCAAGCGCTGAAGCTTTCTTT; cdr3_aa: CASSQSGASSAEAFF
clone_size: many; j_call: TRBJ2-2; v_call: TRBV4-3; d_call: -; cdr3_nt: TGCGCCAGCAGCCAAGCCCGGTACACCGGGGAGCTGTTTTTT; cdr3_aa: CASSQARYTGELFF
clone_size: -; j_call: TRBJ2-1; v_call: TRBV5-6; d_call: TRBD1; cdr3_nt: TGTGCCAGCAGCTTGGTGGGACAGCCTAATAACAATGAGCAGTTCTTC; cdr3_aa: CASSLVGQPNNNEQFF
clone_size: many; j_call: TRBJ1-2; v_call: TRBV4-3; d_call: -; cdr3_nt: TGCGCCAGCAGCCAAGTGCAATCCGGGACTTCTAACTATGGCTACACCTTC; cdr3_aa: CASSQVQSGTSNYGYTF
clone_size: -; j_call: TRBJ1-2; v_call: TRBV12-3/TRBV12-4; d_call: TRBD1; cdr3_nt: TGTGCCAGCAGGGGGGACAGCTATGGCTACACCTTC; cdr3_aa: CASRGDSYGYTF
clone_size: few; j_call: TRBJ1-6; v_call: TRBV5-1; d_call: -; cdr3_nt: TGCGCCAGCAGCTTGTTCTCGGCAGGGAGCAATTCACCCCTCCACTTT; cdr3_aa: CASSLFSAGSNSPLHF
clone_size: many; j_call: TRBJ2-4; v_call: TRBV20-1; d_call: -; cdr3_nt: TGCAGTGCTCCTGGGGGAAACATTCAGTACTTC; cdr3_aa: CSAPGGNIQYF